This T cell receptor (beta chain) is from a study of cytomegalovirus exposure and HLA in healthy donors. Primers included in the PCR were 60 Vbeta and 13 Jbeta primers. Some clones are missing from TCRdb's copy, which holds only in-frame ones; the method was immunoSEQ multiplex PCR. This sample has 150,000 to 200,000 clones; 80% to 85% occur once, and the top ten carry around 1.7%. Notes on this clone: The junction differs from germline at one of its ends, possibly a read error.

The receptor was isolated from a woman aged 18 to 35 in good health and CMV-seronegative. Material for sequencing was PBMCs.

In nucleotides, the CDR3 is TGCGCCAGCACTCGGGACTCCTTCAATGAGCAGTTCTTC. Protein sequence: CASTRDSFNEQFF. The rearrangement joins TRBV10-2 to TRBJ2-1; tentative D call: TRBD2 (6 bases). There are 13 residues in the CDR3. Germline CDR1 is WSHSY and CDR2 is SAAADI.